The 17 T cell receptor beta chains below were found in one sample sequenced in a study of blood T cell repertoires in COVID-19. The data were produced by immunoSEQ multiplex PCR, yet TCRdb's version contains in-frame clones alone and is incomplete. The repertoire holds 150,000 or so clones, with about 92% as singletons. The sequencing input was peripheral blood. The receptors were sampled from a woman aged 55-75 years with COVID-19, enrolled during active disease.

The chain joins TRBV7-2 to TRBJ2-7, with 11 bases identical to TRBD2. The V gene end was trimmed by 4 bases and the J gene end by 4 bases; junction bases not matched to a gene: 12. CDR1 SGHTA and CDR2 FQGNSA come from the germline V gene. This CDR3 is 17 amino acids long. The DNA for the CDR3 is TGTGCCAGCAGCTCCCACAAACTAGCGGGGGCTCGATACGAGCAGTACTTC. This encodes CASSSHKLAGARYEQYF.

The table lists this clone with a few counts. V and J are TRBV6-1 and TRBJ1-2; weak D call: TRBD1 (5 bases). CDR3 length: 12 residues. With 0 bases removed from V and 7 bases from J, the gap between germline ends came to 6 bases. Germline-derived CDR1 and CDR2 are MNHNS and SASEGT. The CDR3 here is CASSEAGLGYTF. CDR3 DNA sequence: TGTGCCAGCAGTGAAGCGGGGCTTGGCTACACCTTC.

The V and J genes are TRBV27 and TRBJ2-7; TRBD2 might be the D (5 bases). CDR1 MNHEY and CDR2 SMNVEV come from the germline V gene (reference sequence). The CDR3 is made up of 15 amino acids. Trimming pared 3 bases from V and 0 bases from J, leaving 12 bases between. The CDR3 loop is CASSLVRVSSYEQYF. CDR3 DNA: TGTGCCAGCAGTTTGGTGAGGGTTAGCTCCTACGAGCAGTACTTC.

This clone showed up just once. The V gene is TRBV4-2, the J gene TRBJ2-7; 9 bases align to TRBD1. This CDR3 spans 14 amino acids. Trimming removed 1 base from V and 5 bases from J; junction bases left unmatched: 3. Germline values: CDR1 LGHNA, CDR2 YNFKEQ. CDR3 nucleotide sequence: TGTGCCAGCAGCCAAGGGGACAGGGCCCACGAGCAGTACTTC. Translation: CASSQGDRAHEQYF.

This clone was recorded once. The rearrangement uses TRBV19 and TRBJ2-5, with TRBD2 matching over 7 bases. Germline V gene lookup returns CDR1 LNHDA and CDR2 SQIVND (reference sequence). There are 15 residues in the CDR3. V shed 3 bases and J 2 bases; nucleotides not matched to a gene: 6. The chain's CDR3 is CASSIATSRQETQYF. Written as DNA, the CDR3 is TGTGCCAGTAGTATTGCGACTAGCCGACAAGAGACCCAGTACTTC.

J is TRBJ1-3 and V is TRBV3-1 (or the pseudogene TRBV3-2), with a tentative D call TRBD1 (6 bases). CDR3 size: 14 residues. CDR1 and CDR2 (germline): LGHDT, YNNKEL (reference sequence). Deletions cut 6 bases from V and 0 bases from J, with 9 bases between. CDR3 region: CASSRDNSGNTIYF. As DNA, the CDR3 is TGTGCCAGCAGTCGGGACAACTCTGGAAACACCATATATTTT.

The gene calls are TRBV5-1 and TRBJ1-1, with 10 bases matching TRBD1. The CDR3 spans 16 residues. Per germline, CDR1 SGHRS and CDR2 YFSETQ. J gave up 1 base and V 2 bases, and 5 bases lay outside the gene matches. The CDR3 is CASSFLRDRGNTEAFF. CDR3 nucleotide sequence: TGCGCCAGCAGCTTCCTAAGGGACAGGGGGAACACTGAAGCTTTCTTT.

The J gene is TRBJ1-3, the V gene TRBV5-5; possibly TRBD1 for D (5 bases). The V end lost 10 bases, the J end lost 0 bases, and 17 bases lay between the germline ends. Germline loops: CDR1 SGHKS, CDR2 YYEKEE (reference sequence). This CDR3 contains 15 residues. The CDR3 bases are TGTGCCTGTTCGACAGTATCTTACTCTGGAAACACCATATATTTT. It translates to CACSTVSYSGNTIYF.

DNA for the CDR3: TGTGCCAGCAGTTACTCGATTGGGGGGAACGATAAAGCTTTCTTT. Translation: CASSYSIGGNDKAFF. The J gene is TRBJ1-1, the V gene TRBV6-5; D possibly corresponds to TRBD1 (5 bases). Germline V CDR1 and CDR2: MNHEY, SVGAGI. The CDR3 sequence is 15 residues long. Trimming pared 0 bases from V and 9 bases from J, leaving 17 bases between.

V is TRBV19 and J is TRBJ1-1; D possibly corresponds to TRBD1 (5 bases). Germline CDR1 and CDR2: LNHDA and SQIVND (reference sequence). This CDR3 has 13 amino acids. With 6 bases removed from V and 5 bases from J, the gap between germline ends came to 13 bases. The chain's CDR3 is CASRYGGWTEAFF. Here the CDR3 DNA reads TGTGCCAGTAGATACGGGGGATGGACTGAAGCTTTCTTT.

In this sample, this clone turned up a few times. The chain recombines TRBV27 with TRBJ1-2, with a possible D match to TRBD1 (6 bases). The V gene lost 2 bases and the J gene lost 4 bases, with 8 bases spanning the gap. CDR3 length: 13 residues. Germline V gene data show CDR1 as MNHEY and CDR2 as SMNVEV (reference sequence). Written as DNA, the CDR3 is TGTGCCAGCAGTTTAAACAGGGCCTATGGCTACACCTTC. This encodes CASSLNRAYGYTF.

The chain carries TRBV18 and TRBJ1-2; D is uncertain. V lost 0 bases to trimming and J lost 4 bases, with 9 bases between them. This CDR3 contains 14 residues. Germline V CDR1 and CDR2: KGHSH, LQKENI. The CDR3 loop reads CASSPPGGPYGYTF. The CDR3 DNA reads as TGTGCCAGCTCACCACCAGGAGGGCCCTATGGCTACACCTTC.

This chain links TRBV6-5 with TRBJ2-7, with D possibly TRBD1 on 6 matching bases. The CDR3 spans 14 residues. V was cut by 7 bases and J by 4 bases, with 17 bases left in between. Germline lookup yields CDR1 MNHEY and CDR2 SVGAGI. CDR3 in DNA: TGTGCCAGCACCGGGACACTTACGACGTACGAGCAGTACTTC. Translated: CASTGTLTTYEQYF.

This clone was seen only once. This chain connects TRBV19 to TRBJ1-1, with 7 positions matching TRBD1. CDR1 and CDR2 from the germline V gene are LNHDA and SQIVND (reference sequence). The V segment lost 5 bases and the J segment 4 bases; nucleotides outside the gene matches: 7. The length of the CDR3 is 14 residues. The CDR3: CASSAARGLTEAFF. The CDR3 nucleotides are TGTGCCAGTAGTGCAGCTAGGGGGCTCACTGAAGCTTTCTTT.

The chain has TRBV7-9 and TRBJ2-1; 12 nucleotides align to TRBD2. This CDR3 contains 15 residues. Germline loops: CDR1 SEHNR, CDR2 FQNEAQ (reference sequence). J gave up 10 bases and V 5 bases, and 9 bases lay outside the gene matches. The chain's CDR3 is CASSRSSGGAREQFF. The CDR3 bases are TGTGCCAGCAGCCGATCTAGCGGGGGGGCCAGGGAGCAGTTCTTC.

The chain uses TRBV2 and TRBJ1-2; D possibly corresponds to TRBD1 (5 bases). With 5 bases removed from V and 2 bases from J, the gap between germline ends came to 9 bases. The CDR3 loop spans 13 amino acids. CDR1 is SNHLY and CDR2 is FYNNEI in the germline V gene. The CDR3 DNA follows: TGTGCCAGCAGTCCGGGGGGGAACTATGGCTACACCTTC. Amino acid sequence: CASSPGGNYGYTF. Complete variable domain (other parts from reference TRBV2 and TRBJ1-2): EPEVTQTPSHQVTQMGQEVILRCVPISNHLYFYWYRQILGQKVEFLVSFYNNEISEKSEIFDDQFSVERPDGSNFTLKIRSTKLEDSAMYFCASSPGGNYGYTFGSGTRLTVV.

This rearrangement joins TRBV12-3 or TRBV12-4 to TRBJ1-4, with unresolved D. This CDR3 region has 13 residues. V lost 6 bases and J lost 10, with 15 bases in between. The CDR3 DNA follows: TGTGCCAGCAGAAGATATCCATCGGGAAAACTGTTTTTT. The encoded protein is CASRRYPSGKLFF.